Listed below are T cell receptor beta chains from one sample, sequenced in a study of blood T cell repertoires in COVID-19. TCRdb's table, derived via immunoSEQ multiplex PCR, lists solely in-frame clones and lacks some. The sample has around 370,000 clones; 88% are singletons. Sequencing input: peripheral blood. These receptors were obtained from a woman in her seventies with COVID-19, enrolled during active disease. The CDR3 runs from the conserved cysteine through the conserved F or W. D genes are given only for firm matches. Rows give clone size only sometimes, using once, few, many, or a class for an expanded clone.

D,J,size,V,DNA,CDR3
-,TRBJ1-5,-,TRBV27,TGTGCCAGCAGACAGGGAGGGAATCAGCCCCAGCATTTT,CASRQGGNQPQHF
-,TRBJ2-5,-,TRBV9,TGTGCCAGCAGCGTAGGGGCATCCCAAGAGACCCAGTACTTC,CASSVGASQETQYF
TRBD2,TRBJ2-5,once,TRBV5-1,TGCGCCAGCAGTCCTTCAGCGGGGGGGGAGACCCAGTACTTC,CASSPSAGGETQYF
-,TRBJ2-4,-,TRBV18,TGTGCCAGCTCACCACCGACGGGGATAGTAACCAAAAACATTCAGTACTTC,CASSPPTGIVTKNIQYF
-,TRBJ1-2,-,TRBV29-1,TGCAGCGTTGAAAGGGGGTGGAACTATGGCTACACCTTC,CSVERGWNYGYTF
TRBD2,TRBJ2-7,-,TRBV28,TGTGCCAGCAGTTTAGTTACTAGCGGGCAGTACTTC,CASSLVTSGQYF
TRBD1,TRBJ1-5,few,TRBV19,TGTGCCAGTAGTATAAGCGGGACAGGAGTCAATCAGCCCCAGCATTTT,CASSISGTGVNQPQHF
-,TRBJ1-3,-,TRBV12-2,TGTGCAAGTCGCTTAGCGCGTCCGTTCTCTGGAAACACCATATATTTT,CASRLARPFSGNTIYF
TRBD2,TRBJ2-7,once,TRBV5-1,TGCGCCAGCAGCTTGGTAGGTAGCGGGGGAACTTACGAGCAGTACTTC,CASSLVGSGGTYEQYF
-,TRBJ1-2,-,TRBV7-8,TGTGCCAGCAGCCATCGGGACACCAACTATGGCTACACCTTC,CASSHRDTNYGYTF
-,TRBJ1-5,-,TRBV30,TGTGCCTGGAGTGTGACGGAGAATCAGCCCCAGCATTTT,CAWSVTENQPQHF
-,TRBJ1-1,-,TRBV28,TGTGCCAGCAGTTTAGTAGTGAACACTGAAGCTTTCTTT,CASSLVVNTEAFF
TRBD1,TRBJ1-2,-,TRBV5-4,TGTGCCAGCAGCCCCGGACAGGGACTCGGCTATGGCTACACCTTC,CASSPGQGLGYGYTF
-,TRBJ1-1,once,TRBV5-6,TGTGCCAGCACCGACCGCAGGGGCGGCACTGAAGCTTTCTTT,CASTDRRGGTEAFF
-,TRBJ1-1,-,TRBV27,TGTGCCAGCAGTTCCCGCTTCAGGGGCCAAATGAACACTGAAGCTTTCTTT,CASSSRFRGQMNTEAFF
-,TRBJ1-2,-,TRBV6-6,TGTGCCAGCAGTCACAGGGCGTACACCTTC,CASSHRAYTF
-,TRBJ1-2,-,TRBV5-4,TGTGCCAGCAGCTTGCTCGGGGGAAGCTATGGCTACACCTTC,CASSLLGGSYGYTF
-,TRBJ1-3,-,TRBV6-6,TGTGCCAGCGGGGGACTGGGCTCTGGAAACACCATATATTTT,CASGGLGSGNTIYF
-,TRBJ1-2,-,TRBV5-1,TGCGCCAGCAGCCAAGGGACCGGGGGTCTCTATGGCTACACCTTC,CASSQGTGGLYGYTF
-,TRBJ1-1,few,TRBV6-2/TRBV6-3,TGTGCCAGCAGTTACTCCCGAAGCAATGAAGCTTTCTTT,CASSYSRSNEAFF
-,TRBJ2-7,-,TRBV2,TGTGCCAGCTCCCCCGCGGCGGGACGCGAGCAGTACTTC,CASSPAAGREQYF
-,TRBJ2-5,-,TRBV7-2,TGTGCCAGCAGCCCGCAGGGGCCGGGAGAGACCCAGTACTTC,CASSPQGPGETQYF
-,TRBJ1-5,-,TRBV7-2,TGTGCCAGCAGCTTAGGGGCAGGGAGGCAGCGAAATCAGCCCCAGCATTTT,CASSLGAGRQRNQPQHF
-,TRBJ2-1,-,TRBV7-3,TGTGCCAGCAGCTTCGGAGGAGGCTCCTACAATGAGCAGTTCTTC,CASSFGGGSYNEQFF
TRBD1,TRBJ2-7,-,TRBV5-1,TGCGCCAGCAGCACACCGGGACAGGGATCCGAGCAGTACTTC,CASSTPGQGSEQYF
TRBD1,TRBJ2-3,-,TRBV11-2,TGTGCCAGCAGTCATGGACAGGGGTTAGATACGCAGTATTTT,CASSHGQGLDTQYF
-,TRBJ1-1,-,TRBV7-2,TGTGCCAGCAGCTTCCAGACTCTCTATAACACTGAAGCTTTCTTT,CASSFQTLYNTEAFF